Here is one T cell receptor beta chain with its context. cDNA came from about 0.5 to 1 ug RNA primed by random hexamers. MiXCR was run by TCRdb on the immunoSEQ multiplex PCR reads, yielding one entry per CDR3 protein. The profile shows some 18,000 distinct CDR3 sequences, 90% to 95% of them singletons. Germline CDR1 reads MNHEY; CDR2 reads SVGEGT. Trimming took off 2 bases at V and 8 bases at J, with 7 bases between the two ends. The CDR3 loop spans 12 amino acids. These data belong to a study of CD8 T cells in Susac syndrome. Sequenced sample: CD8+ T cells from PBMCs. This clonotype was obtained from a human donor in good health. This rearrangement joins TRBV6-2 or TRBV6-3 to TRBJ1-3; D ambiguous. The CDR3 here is CASSYADYTIYF. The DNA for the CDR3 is TGTGCCAGCAGTTACGCGGACTACACCATATATTTT.